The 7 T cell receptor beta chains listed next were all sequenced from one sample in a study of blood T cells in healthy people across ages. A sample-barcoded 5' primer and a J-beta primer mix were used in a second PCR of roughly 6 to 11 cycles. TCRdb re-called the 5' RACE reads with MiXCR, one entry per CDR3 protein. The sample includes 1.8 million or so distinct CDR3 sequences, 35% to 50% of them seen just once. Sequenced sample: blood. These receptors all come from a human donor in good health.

CDR3 sequence: CASSSTSGVTYEQYF. The CDR3 nucleotides are TGTGCCAGCAGCTCGACTAGCGGGGTAACCTACGAGCAGTACTTC. The chain couples TRBV28 to TRBJ2-7, with 11 bases that match TRBD2. Per the germline V gene, CDR1 is MDHEN and CDR2 is SYDVKM. V lost 6 bases, J lost 2 bases, and 6 bases stayed unmatched. The CDR3 contains 15 residues.

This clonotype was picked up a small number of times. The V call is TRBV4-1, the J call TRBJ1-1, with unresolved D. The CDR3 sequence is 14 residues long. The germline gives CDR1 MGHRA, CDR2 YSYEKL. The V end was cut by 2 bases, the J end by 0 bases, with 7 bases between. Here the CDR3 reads CASSQSVLNTEAFF. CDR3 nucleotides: TGCGCCAGCAGCCAATCGGTACTGAACACTGAAGCTTTCTTT.

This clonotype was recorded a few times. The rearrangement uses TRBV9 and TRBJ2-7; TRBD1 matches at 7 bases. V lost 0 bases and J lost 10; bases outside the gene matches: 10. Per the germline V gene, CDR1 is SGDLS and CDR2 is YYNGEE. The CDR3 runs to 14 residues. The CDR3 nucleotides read TGTGCCAGCAGCGTAGTCGCAGGGGGAGAGATCCAGTACTTC. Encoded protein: CASSVVAGGEIQYF.

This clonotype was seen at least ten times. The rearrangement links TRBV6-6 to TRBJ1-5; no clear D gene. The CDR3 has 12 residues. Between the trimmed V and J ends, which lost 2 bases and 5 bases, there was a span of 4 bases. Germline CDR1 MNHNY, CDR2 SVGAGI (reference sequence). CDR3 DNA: TGTGCCAGCAGTTACGGGGATCAGCCCCAGCATTTT. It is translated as CASSYGDQPQHF.

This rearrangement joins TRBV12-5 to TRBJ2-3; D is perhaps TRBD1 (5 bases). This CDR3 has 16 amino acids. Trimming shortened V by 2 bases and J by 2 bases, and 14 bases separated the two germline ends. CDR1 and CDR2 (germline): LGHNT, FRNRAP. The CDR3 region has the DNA TGTGCTAGTGGTTTGACGCAGGACATATCCACAGATACGCAGTATTTT. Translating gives CASGLTQDISTDTQYF.

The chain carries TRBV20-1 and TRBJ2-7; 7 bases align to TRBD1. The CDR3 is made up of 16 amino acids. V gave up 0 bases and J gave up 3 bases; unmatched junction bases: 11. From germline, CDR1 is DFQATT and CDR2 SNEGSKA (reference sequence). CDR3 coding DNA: TGCAGTGCTAGAGATGATTTCGGGACAGTAAGCTACGAGCAGTACTTC. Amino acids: CSARDDFGTVSYEQYF.

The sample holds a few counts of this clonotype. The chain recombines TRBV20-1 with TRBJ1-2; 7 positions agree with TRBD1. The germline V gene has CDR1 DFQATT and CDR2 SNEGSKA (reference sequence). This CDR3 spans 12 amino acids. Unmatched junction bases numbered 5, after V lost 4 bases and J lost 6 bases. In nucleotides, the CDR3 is TGCAGTGCTACTAGGACAGGTGATGGCTACACCTTC. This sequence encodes CSATRTGDGYTF.